A selection of T cell receptor beta chains follows, all from one sample in a study of control samples from healthy donors and cancer patients. Produced via immunoSEQ multiplex PCR; TCRdb's table is partial and in-frame only. The sample has around 84,000 clones, 91% seen once; the top ten hold about 15%. The source material was blood. Receptor source: a young man in good health. Each CDR3 is given with its conserved first and last residue. Each record gives: clone size, V gene, D gene, J gene, CDR3 protein, CDR3 DNA. A D gene is named only where the DNA matches it firmly. Only part of the rows carry a size: once, few, many, or a class if the clone is expanded.

clone_size: -; v_call: TRBV4-1; d_call: TRBD2; j_call: TRBJ2-1; cdr3_aa: CASSQDPVLAGGYNEQFF; cdr3_nt: TGCGCCAGCAGCCAAGATCCTGTCTTAGCGGGGGGCTACAATGAGCAGTTCTTC
clone_size: -; v_call: TRBV5-1; d_call: -; j_call: TRBJ1-2; cdr3_aa: CASSLRDSWERGYTF; cdr3_nt: TGCGCCAGCAGCCTCCGGGACTCCTGGGAGAGGGGCTACACCTTC
clone_size: -; v_call: TRBV24-1; d_call: TRBD2; j_call: TRBJ2-4; cdr3_aa: CATSDGGGRGPNIQYF; cdr3_nt: TGTGCCACCAGTGATGGGGGAGGGAGAGGGCCAAACATTCAGTACTTC
clone_size: -; v_call: TRBV7-6; d_call: -; j_call: TRBJ1-5; cdr3_aa: CASSLGGYGNQPQHF; cdr3_nt: TGTGCCAGCAGCTTAGGGGGCTACGGCAATCAGCCCCAGCATTTT
clone_size: -; v_call: TRBV7-2; d_call: -; j_call: TRBJ2-3; cdr3_aa: CASSRAGVDTQYF; cdr3_nt: TGTGCCAGCAGCCGTGCGGGCGTAGATACGCAGTATTTT
clone_size: -; v_call: TRBV2; d_call: -; j_call: TRBJ2-7; cdr3_aa: CASSRRMGAPEQYF; cdr3_nt: TGTGCCAGCAGTCGAAGGATGGGGGCGCCTGAGCAGTACTTC
clone_size: -; v_call: TRBV11-2; d_call: TRBD1; j_call: TRBJ2-5; cdr3_aa: CASSHRDRVWETQYF; cdr3_nt: TGTGCCAGCAGCCACCGGGACAGGGTTTGGGAGACCCAGTACTTC
clone_size: -; v_call: TRBV5-4; d_call: -; j_call: TRBJ2-3; cdr3_aa: CASSWGQASTDTQYF; cdr3_nt: TGTGCCAGCAGCTGGGGACAAGCTAGCACAGATACGCAGTATTTT
clone_size: -; v_call: TRBV27; d_call: -; j_call: TRBJ1-1; cdr3_aa: CASRGGVLNTEAFF; cdr3_nt: TGTGCCAGCAGAGGAGGGGTATTGAACACTGAAGCTTTCTTT
clone_size: once; v_call: TRBV24-1; d_call: -; j_call: TRBJ1-4; cdr3_aa: CATIGYRDPEGGGEKLFF; cdr3_nt: TGTGCCACCATAGGTTATCGTGACCCGGAGGGAGGTGGTGAAAAACTGTTTTTT
clone_size: -; v_call: TRBV24-1; d_call: -; j_call: TRBJ1-2; cdr3_aa: CATSLGGEANYGYTF; cdr3_nt: TGTGCCACCAGCCTGGGGGGGGAAGCTAACTATGGCTACACCTTC
clone_size: -; v_call: TRBV6-6; d_call: -; j_call: TRBJ2-6; cdr3_aa: CASSRGGANVLTF; cdr3_nt: TGTGCCAGCAGCCGTGGAGGGGCCAACGTCCTGACTTTC
clone_size: -; v_call: TRBV5-1; d_call: -; j_call: TRBJ2-7; cdr3_aa: CASSHGQTYEQYF; cdr3_nt: TGCGCCAGCAGCCACGGACAGACCTACGAGCAGTACTTC
clone_size: -; v_call: TRBV30; d_call: TRBD2; j_call: TRBJ2-3; cdr3_aa: CAWSRLAGTDTQYF; cdr3_nt: TGTGCCTGGAGTCGACTAGCGGGCACAGATACGCAGTATTTT
clone_size: -; v_call: TRBV5-6; d_call: TRBD1; j_call: TRBJ1-5; cdr3_aa: CASSLRAGGSNQPQHF; cdr3_nt: TGTGCCAGCAGCCTGAGGGCAGGGGGAAGCAATCAGCCCCAGCATTTT
clone_size: -; v_call: TRBV11-2; d_call: TRBD1; j_call: TRBJ2-7; cdr3_aa: CASSAAGTGFHEQYF; cdr3_nt: TGTGCCAGCAGCGCAGCCGGGACAGGGTTCCACGAGCAGTACTTC
clone_size: -; v_call: TRBV27; d_call: TRBD1; j_call: TRBJ2-1; cdr3_aa: CASSLDSRDRAYNEQFF; cdr3_nt: TGTGCCAGCAGTCTAGACTCCCGGGACAGAGCCTACAATGAGCAGTTCTTC
clone_size: -; v_call: TRBV28; d_call: TRBD2; j_call: TRBJ2-3; cdr3_aa: CASNRRGSADTQYF; cdr3_nt: TGTGCCAGCAATCGGCGGGGGTCGGCTGATACGCAGTATTTT
clone_size: -; v_call: TRBV6-6; d_call: -; j_call: TRBJ2-3; cdr3_aa: CASSLDSTVGTQYF; cdr3_nt: TGTGCCAGCAGTTTAGATAGCACAGTTGGTACGCAGTATTTT
clone_size: -; v_call: TRBV28; d_call: -; j_call: TRBJ2-7; cdr3_aa: CASSLGTRMYEQYF; cdr3_nt: TGTGCCAGCAGCCTCGGGACGAGGATGTACGAGCAGTACTTC
clone_size: -; v_call: TRBV19; d_call: -; j_call: TRBJ1-2; cdr3_aa: CASTPGGAAYGYTF; cdr3_nt: TGTGCCAGTACCCCCGGGGGCGCGGCCTATGGCTACACCTTC
clone_size: -; v_call: TRBV7-2; d_call: TRBD1; j_call: TRBJ2-7; cdr3_aa: CATQIGGGMYEQYF; cdr3_nt: TGTGCCACTCAAATAGGGGGCGGAATGTACGAGCAGTACTTC
clone_size: once; v_call: TRBV5-5; d_call: TRBD1; j_call: TRBJ2-7; cdr3_aa: CASSLGGQGYEQYF; cdr3_nt: TGTGCCAGCAGCTTGGGTGGACAGGGATACGAGCAGTACTTC
clone_size: -; v_call: TRBV6-5; d_call: TRBD1; j_call: TRBJ2-5; cdr3_aa: CASSRQGTAQETQYF; cdr3_nt: TGTGCCAGCAGCCGACAAGGGACAGCTCAAGAGACCCAGTACTTC
clone_size: -; v_call: TRBV5-1; d_call: TRBD2; j_call: TRBJ2-2; cdr3_aa: CASLPGLAGAGELFF; cdr3_nt: TGCGCCAGCCTCCCGGGACTAGCGGGGGCCGGGGAGCTGTTTTTT
clone_size: -; v_call: TRBV2; d_call: -; j_call: TRBJ1-6; cdr3_aa: CASSLLGQVNSPLHF; cdr3_nt: TGTGCCAGCAGTCTCCTGGGGCAGGTTAATTCACCCCTCCACTTT
clone_size: once; v_call: TRBV7-3; d_call: -; j_call: TRBJ2-1; cdr3_aa: CASSRGWGEYNEQFF; cdr3_nt: TGTGCCAGCAGCAGAGGGTGGGGGGAATACAATGAGCAGTTCTTC
clone_size: few; v_call: TRBV19; d_call: TRBD1; j_call: TRBJ1-3; cdr3_aa: CASSITGQGQNTIYF; cdr3_nt: TGTGCCAGTAGTATTACGGGACAGGGCCAAAACACCATATATTTT
clone_size: -; v_call: TRBV7-3; d_call: TRBD2; j_call: TRBJ2-7; cdr3_aa: CASSLTSGSSYEQYF; cdr3_nt: TGTGCCAGCAGTTTGACTAGCGGTAGCTCCTACGAGCAGTACTTC
clone_size: -; v_call: TRBV3-1/TRBV3-2; d_call: -; j_call: TRBJ1-2; cdr3_aa: CASSQDPSLYGYTF; cdr3_nt: TGTGCCAGCAGCCAAGATCCCAGCCTCTATGGCTACACCTTC
clone_size: -; v_call: TRBV4-1; d_call: -; j_call: TRBJ1-2; cdr3_aa: CASSQDPSSYGYTF; cdr3_nt: TGCGCCAGCAGCCAAGATCCCTCGTCCTATGGCTACACCTTC
clone_size: -; v_call: TRBV7-2; d_call: -; j_call: TRBJ1-1; cdr3_aa: CASSLGGSAAHLTEAFF; cdr3_nt: TGTGCCAGCAGCTTAGGGGGTTCTGCCGCACACTTGACTGAAGCTTTCTTT
clone_size: -; v_call: TRBV12-3/TRBV12-4; d_call: -; j_call: TRBJ1-5; cdr3_aa: CASSFFNQPQHF; cdr3_nt: TGTGCCAGCAGTTTCTTCAATCAGCCCCAGCATTTT
clone_size: -; v_call: TRBV5-1; d_call: TRBD1; j_call: TRBJ2-2; cdr3_aa: CATKTGSTGELFF; cdr3_nt: TGCGCCACCAAGACAGGGAGCACCGGGGAGCTGTTTTTT
clone_size: once; v_call: TRBV28; d_call: -; j_call: TRBJ2-1; cdr3_aa: CASGLESYNEQFF; cdr3_nt: TGTGCCAGCGGCTTGGAGAGTTACAATGAGCAGTTCTTC
clone_size: -; v_call: TRBV5-4; d_call: -; j_call: TRBJ2-3; cdr3_aa: CASSLARLSTDTQYF; cdr3_nt: TGTGCCAGCAGCTTGGCCCGTCTGAGCACAGATACGCAGTATTTT
clone_size: -; v_call: TRBV11-1; d_call: -; j_call: TRBJ2-7; cdr3_aa: CASSSPGSISSYEQYF; cdr3_nt: TGTGCCAGCAGCTCTCCCGGGAGCATTAGCTCCTACGAGCAGTACTTC
clone_size: -; v_call: TRBV9; d_call: -; j_call: TRBJ1-6; cdr3_aa: CASSVETNSPLHF; cdr3_nt: TGTGCCAGCAGCGTAGAGACCAATTCACCCCTCCACTTT
clone_size: -; v_call: TRBV7-9; d_call: -; j_call: TRBJ2-5; cdr3_aa: CASSLPLETQYF; cdr3_nt: TGTGCCAGCAGCTTACCCCTGGAGACCCAGTACTTC
clone_size: -; v_call: TRBV19; d_call: -; j_call: TRBJ1-3; cdr3_aa: CASTTQYSGNTIYF; cdr3_nt: TGTGCCAGTACAACTCAGTACTCTGGAAACACCATATATTTT
clone_size: -; v_call: TRBV6-5; d_call: -; j_call: TRBJ1-1; cdr3_aa: CASSYGGTEAFF; cdr3_nt: TGTGCCAGCAGTTACGGCGGGACTGAAGCTTTCTTT
clone_size: -; v_call: TRBV3-1/TRBV3-2; d_call: -; j_call: TRBJ2-1; cdr3_aa: CASSLRTDNEQFF; cdr3_nt: TGTGCCAGCAGCCTCAGGACAGACAATGAGCAGTTCTTC
clone_size: once; v_call: TRBV28; d_call: -; j_call: TRBJ1-3; cdr3_aa: CASSSAGGSGNTIYF; cdr3_nt: TGTGCCAGCAGTTCAGCGGGGGGCTCTGGAAACACCATATATTTT
clone_size: -; v_call: TRBV10-2; d_call: -; j_call: TRBJ1-1; cdr3_aa: CASRMGVESEAFF; cdr3_nt: TGCGCCAGCAGGATGGGGGTGGAATCTGAAGCTTTCTTT
clone_size: -; v_call: TRBV6-5; d_call: TRBD1; j_call: TRBJ1-2; cdr3_aa: CASSYQGAEDGYTF; cdr3_nt: TGTGCCAGCAGTTACCAGGGGGCCGAGGATGGCTACACCTTC